A selection of T cell receptor beta chains follows, all from one sample in a study of blood T cells in healthy people across ages. TCRdb analysed the 5' RACE reads with MiXCR anew, one entry per CDR3 protein. This table has approximately 730,000 distinct CDR3 sequences, around 40% appearing once. Input material: blood. These receptors originate from a woman aged 55-70 years in good health. Both conserved end residues are part of each CDR3. A D gene is named only where the DNA matches it firmly. The size of a clone is reported for some rows only, either as once, few or many, or as a class for expanded clones.

clone_size: -
j_call: TRBJ1-4
d_call: TRBD1
v_call: TRBV12-3/TRBV12-4
cdr3_aa: CASSLLAGQGLRNEKLFF
cdr3_nt: TGTGCCAGCAGTTTATTAGCCGGACAGGGGCTACGAAATGAAAAACTGTTTTTT

clone_size: -
j_call: TRBJ2-7
d_call: -
v_call: TRBV19
cdr3_aa: CASSIGFGRGEQYF
cdr3_nt: TGTGCCAGTAGTATTGGGTTCGGCAGGGGAGAGCAGTACTTC

clone_size: -
j_call: TRBJ2-7
d_call: TRBD2
v_call: TRBV12-3/TRBV12-4
cdr3_aa: CASSFYGTSGRNYEQYF
cdr3_nt: TGTGCCAGCAGTTTTTATGGGACTAGCGGACGTAACTACGAGCAGTACTTC

clone_size: few
j_call: TRBJ1-1
d_call: TRBD1
v_call: TRBV5-1
cdr3_aa: CASSLANPQGASAFF
cdr3_nt: TGCGCCAGCAGCTTGGCCAACCCTCAGGGGGCGTCGGCTTTCTTT

clone_size: few
j_call: TRBJ2-1
d_call: -
v_call: TRBV2
cdr3_aa: CASSDNYNEQFF
cdr3_nt: TGTGCCAGCAGTGATAACTACAATGAGCAGTTCTTC

clone_size: few
j_call: TRBJ2-1
d_call: -
v_call: TRBV5-6
cdr3_aa: CASSLGPSLQFSYNEQFF
cdr3_nt: TGTGCCAGCAGCTTGGGACCCTCGCTACAATTCTCCTACAATGAGCAGTTCTTC

clone_size: many
j_call: TRBJ2-7
d_call: -
v_call: TRBV7-2
cdr3_aa: CASSLEGGVGYEQYF
cdr3_nt: TGTGCCAGCAGCTTAGAGGGGGGAGTTGGCTACGAGCAGTACTTC

clone_size: few
j_call: TRBJ1-2
d_call: -
v_call: TRBV28
cdr3_aa: CASSSPLSEGYTF
cdr3_nt: TGTGCCAGCAGTTCCCCTCTTTCTGAGGGCTACACCTTC

clone_size: -
j_call: TRBJ2-1
d_call: -
v_call: TRBV6-2/TRBV6-3
cdr3_aa: CASSYSKSPVGNEQFF
cdr3_nt: TGTGCCAGCAGTTACTCGAAAAGCCCAGTGGGAAATGAGCAGTTCTTC

clone_size: -
j_call: TRBJ2-5
d_call: -
v_call: TRBV20-1
cdr3_aa: CSASSGTPQETQYF
cdr3_nt: TGCAGTGCTAGTTCCGGGACCCCACAAGAGACCCAGTACTTC

clone_size: -
j_call: TRBJ2-1
d_call: TRBD2
v_call: TRBV11-3
cdr3_aa: CASSLSETSGRKTYNEQFF
cdr3_nt: TGTGCCAGCAGCTTAAGTGAGACTAGCGGGAGGAAGACCTACAATGAGCAGTTCTTC

clone_size: few
j_call: TRBJ2-3
d_call: -
v_call: TRBV12-3/TRBV12-4
cdr3_aa: CASSGWGSDTQYF
cdr3_nt: TGTGCCAGCAGCGGCTGGGGGTCGGATACGCAGTATTTT

clone_size: many
j_call: TRBJ2-7
d_call: -
v_call: TRBV12-3/TRBV12-4
cdr3_aa: CASRRSTYEQYF
cdr3_nt: TGTGCCAGCAGGCGCAGCACCTACGAGCAGTACTTC

clone_size: -
j_call: TRBJ2-1
d_call: -
v_call: TRBV7-8
cdr3_aa: CASSLMGGAINEQFF
cdr3_nt: TGTGCCAGCAGCCTGATGGGGGGGGCTATCAATGAGCAGTTCTTC

clone_size: many
j_call: TRBJ2-3
d_call: TRBD2
v_call: TRBV10-3
cdr3_aa: CAISPGTSGGFTDTQYF
cdr3_nt: TGTGCCATCAGTCCCGGGACTAGCGGGGGGTTCACAGATACGCAGTATTTT

clone_size: -
j_call: TRBJ2-5
d_call: -
v_call: TRBV5-1
cdr3_aa: CASSWEPQETQYF
cdr3_nt: TGCGCCAGCAGCTGGGAACCCCAAGAGACCCAGTACTTC

clone_size: few
j_call: TRBJ1-6
d_call: -
v_call: TRBV3-1
cdr3_aa: CASSQAEGSPLHF
cdr3_nt: TGTGCCAGCAGCCAAGCCGAAGGTTCACCCCTCCACTTT

clone_size: -
j_call: TRBJ1-2
d_call: TRBD1
v_call: TRBV2
cdr3_aa: CASSESGGHGYTF
cdr3_nt: TGTGCCAGCAGTGAATCAGGGGGCCATGGCTACACCTTC

clone_size: few
j_call: TRBJ1-4
d_call: TRBD1
v_call: TRBV5-4
cdr3_aa: CASSPGQGAMVEKLFF
cdr3_nt: TGTGCCAGCAGCCCCGGACAGGGGGCGATGGTTGAAAAACTGTTTTTT

clone_size: few
j_call: TRBJ2-3
d_call: TRBD1
v_call: TRBV7-3
cdr3_aa: CASSLLTGGTDTQYF
cdr3_nt: TGTGCCAGCAGCTTACTGACAGGGGGCACAGATACGCAGTATTTT

clone_size: -
j_call: TRBJ2-7
d_call: -
v_call: TRBV12-3/TRBV12-4
cdr3_aa: CASSLVGSSYNEQYF
cdr3_nt: TGTGCCAGCAGTTTAGTCGGGAGCTCCTACAATGAGCAGTACTTC

clone_size: -
j_call: TRBJ1-2
d_call: TRBD1
v_call: TRBV11-2
cdr3_aa: CASSTGQGGYGYTF
cdr3_nt: TGTGCCAGCAGCACCGGACAGGGGGGCTATGGCTACACCTTC

clone_size: many
j_call: TRBJ2-3
d_call: TRBD1
v_call: TRBV29-1
cdr3_aa: CSVFGTATDTQYF
cdr3_nt: TGCAGCGTTTTCGGGACAGCTACAGATACGCAGTATTTT

clone_size: many
j_call: TRBJ1-2
d_call: -
v_call: TRBV29-1
cdr3_aa: CSVEDPQTFYGYTF
cdr3_nt: TGCAGCGTTGAAGATCCTCAGACTTTCTATGGCTACACCTTC